These 30 T cell receptor beta chains originate from one sample sequenced in a study of T cell repertoires in cytomegalovirus infection (dated by TCRdb to between 2017 and 2020). The treatment or condition label, as the study defines it: in vitro stimulation with specific CMV peptide epitopes to enrich CMV-specific T cells. For sequencing, an Illumina HiSeq 1500 was employed. TCRdb reprocessed the public reads (quality trimming at Q25 with fastp, clone calling with MiXCR) and kept in-frame beta chains. When rows share a CDR3 protein, they turn into one entry using the most common DNA and genes. The sample contains about 220,000 distinct CDR3 sequences, about 40% of them found a single time. The top ten clonotypes cover approximately 60% of the sample. Which antigens these TCRs recognize remains unknown. The sample consisted of CD8+ T cells from cultured PBMCs, taken from culture after CMV antigen stimulation. The receptors were sampled from a human donor in good health (CMV status not recorded). Some clones in this sample may be carry-over from other donors' samples.

V is TRBV7-2 and J is TRBJ1-4; TRBD1 might be the D (5 bases). CDR1 and CDR2 (germline): SGHTA, FQGNSA. This CDR3 has 18 amino acids. Trimming left V 5 bases short and J 3 bases short, with 22 bases between. The CDR3 reads CASSALAFLGHPNEKLFF. CDR3 coding DNA: TGTGCCAGCAGCGCCCTTGCATTTTTAGGACACCCTAATGAAAAACTGTTTTTT.

The J gene is TRBJ2-3, the V gene TRBV27; 8 nucleotides align to TRBD2. The CDR3 is made up of 17 amino acids. V shed 6 bases, J shed 2 bases, and the junction held 13 bases outside the gene matches. Germline values: CDR1 MNHEY, CDR2 SMNVEV (reference sequence). CDR3 nucleotide sequence: TGTGCCAGCAGACGGGGTCCGCGGGAGGTAGTCACAGATACGCAGTATTTT. Its translation is CASRRGPREVVTDTQYF.

This sequence joins TRBV6-1 and TRBJ2-1; D ambiguous. Germline V gene data show CDR1 as MNHNS and CDR2 as SASEGT. The CDR3 totals 15 residues. Trimming removed 1 base from V and 1 base from J, with 8 bases in between. CDR3: CASSEEADSYNEQFF. The CDR3 coding sequence is TGTGCCAGCAGTGAAGAGGCAGATTCCTACAATGAGCAGTTCTTC.

The table lists this clonotype with a few counts. The chain has TRBV27 and TRBJ2-1; D gene uncertain. Germline lookup yields CDR1 MNHEY and CDR2 SMNVEV (reference sequence). The CDR3 extends over 12 amino acids. V shed 1 base and J shed 6 bases, with 4 bases lying between them. The CDR3 reads CASSLLPNEQFF. CDR3 DNA: TGTGCCAGCAGTTTATTACCCAATGAGCAGTTCTTC.

In regard to this clonotype: The junction departs from the called germline gene at one end, perhaps through a read error. The chain joins TRBV4-1 to TRBJ2-7, with 7 bases matching TRBD2. Germline assignment: CDR1 MGHRA and CDR2 YSYEKL. The CDR3 runs 15 residues. CDR3 loop: CASSLLADSSYEQYF. CDR3 sequence (DNA): TGTGCCAGCAGCCTGCTAGCGGATAGCTCCTACGAGCAGTACTTC.

This chain uses TRBV11-2 with TRBJ2-7; 7 positions match TRBD1. This CDR3 comprises 15 residues. The junction had 7 bases not matched to a gene; V was cut back by 3 bases and J by 2 bases. Germline V lookup: CDR1 SGHAT, CDR2 FQNNGV. The CDR3 sequence: CASSFETGLTYEQYF. In nucleotides, the CDR3 is TGTGCCAGCAGCTTCGAGACAGGGCTAACCTACGAGCAGTACTTC.

This clonotype was seen only a few times. The DNA for the CDR3 is TGTGCCAGCAGCTTGTTGGGCGCCGGGGAGCTGTTTTTT. Translated, it gives CASSLLGAGELFF. The chain combines TRBV7-3 with TRBJ2-2; no definite D call. This CDR3 has 13 residues. The ends were cut back, 3 bases at V and 6 bases at J, with 8 bases in the middle. Germline V gene data show CDR1 as SGHTA and CDR2 as FQGTGA.

In this sample, this clonotype turned up a few times. The V gene is TRBV27, the J gene TRBJ2-1; a weak D match, TRBD1 (5 bases). Per germline, CDR1 MNHEY and CDR2 SMNVEV (reference sequence). Trimming took off 2 bases at V and 4 bases at J, with 15 bases between the two ends. The CDR3 extends over 16 amino acids. In nucleotides, the CDR3 is TGTGCCAGCAGTTTAACACAGACAGTAGTTTACAATGAGCAGTTCTTC. Its translation is CASSLTQTVVYNEQFF.

This clonotype appeared once. The CDR3 nucleotides are TGTGCCAGCAGCCACCCCTACGGGACTAGTAACAATGAGCAGTTCTTC. It encodes CASSHPYGTSNNEQFF. The rearrangement uses TRBV7-6 and TRBJ2-1; TRBD2 aligns across 8 bases. V was clipped by 5 bases and J by 5 bases; unmatched bases: 11. CDR1 and CDR2 (germline): SGHVS, FNYEAQ. This CDR3 comprises 16 residues.

The chain combines TRBV27 with TRBJ2-3; TRBD1 matches 7 bases. The CDR3 is 16 residues long. Germline CDR1 and CDR2: MNHEY and SMNVEV (reference sequence). Unmatched junction bases numbered 15, after V lost 5 bases and J lost 7 bases. The chain's CDR3 is CASSPRGPRPQHTQYF. In DNA form, the CDR3 reads TGTGCCAGCAGTCCTAGGGGGCCCCGTCCGCAACATACGCAGTATTTT.

In this sample, this clonotype turned up many times. The gene calls are TRBV11-2 and TRBJ1-1; a weak D match, TRBD1 (6 bases). The V end lost 5 bases, the J end lost 1 base, and 11 bases lay between the germline ends. The germline V gene has CDR1 SGHAT and CDR2 FQNNGV. The CDR3 sequence is 14 residues long. DNA of the CDR3: TGTGCCAGCAGCCAGGGGTTTCCGAACACTGAAGCTTTCTTT. Amino acids: CASSQGFPNTEAFF. Combining the CDR3 with reference TRBV11-2 and TRBJ1-1 gives the whole variable domain EAGVAQSPRYKIIEKRQSVAFWCNPISGHATLYWYQQILGQGPKLLIQFQNNGVVDDSQLPKDRFSAERLKGVDSTLKIQPAKLEDSAVYLCASSQGFPNTEAFFGQGTRLTVV.

V gene TRBV7-3 combines with J gene TRBJ1-6; 10 bases are shared with TRBD1. The CDR3 is 14 amino acids. Germline-derived CDR1 and CDR2 are SGHTA and FQGTGA. V lost 6 bases and J lost 8; bases outside the gene matches: 4. For the CDR3, the DNA is TGTGCCAGCAGGAGGGGGACAGGGGATTCACCCCTCCACTTT. Protein: CASRRGTGDSPLHF.

This clonotype has just a few counts. V is TRBV7-9 and J is TRBJ1-4; 7 bases map to TRBD1. Unmatched junction bases numbered 14, after V lost 4 bases and J lost 3 bases. The length of the CDR3 is 18 residues. The V gene's germline CDR1 is SEHNR and CDR2 FQNEAQ (reference sequence). The CDR3 is CASSWVARQGEANEKLFF. Here the CDR3 DNA reads TGTGCCAGCAGCTGGGTTGCGCGGCAGGGGGAAGCTAATGAAAAACTGTTTTTT.

About this clonotype itself: Compared with germline, one end of the junction differs, possibly owing to a read error. The gene calls are TRBV11-2 and TRBJ2-6; unclear D gene. The germline V gene encodes CDR1 SGHAT and CDR2 FQNNGV. The CDR3 contains 14 residues. CDR3 residues: CASSLHSVANVLTF. The CDR3 nucleotides read TGTGCCAGCAGCTTGCACTCTGTGGCCAACGTCCTGACTTTC.

The chain uses TRBV7-9 and TRBJ2-6, with 7 bases identical to TRBD1. The V gene end was trimmed by 5 bases and the J gene end by 0 bases; junction bases not matched to a gene: 4. CDR1 is SEHNR, CDR2 FQNEAQ, per germline (reference sequence). The CDR3 contains 16 residues. The chain's CDR3 is CASSLGQYSGANVLTF. DNA for the CDR3: TGTGCCAGCAGCCTGGGACAGTACTCTGGGGCCAACGTCCTGACTTTC.

This clonotype was found many times. The rearrangement links TRBV7-8 to TRBJ1-2; TRBD1 aligns across 10 bases. The V segment lost 5 bases and the J segment 7 bases; nucleotides outside the gene matches: 10. This CDR3 is 15 amino acids long. Germline lookup yields CDR1 SGHVS and CDR2 FQNEAQ. CDR3 coding DNA: TGTGCCAGCAGCCCCGCGACAGGGGGCGCGTTTGGCTACACCTTC. Protein product: CASSPATGGAFGYTF. Filled out from reference TRBV7-8 and TRBJ1-2, the complete variable domain reads GAGVSQSPRYKVAKRGQDVALRCDPISGHVSLFWYQQALGQGPEFLTYFQNEAQLDKSGLPSDRFFAERPEGSVSTLKIQRTQQEDSAVYLCASSPATGGAFGYTFGSGTRLTVV.

The chain carries TRBV25-1 and TRBJ2-1; D gene uncertain. Deletions cut 8 bases from V and 0 bases from J, with 17 bases between. Germline CDR1 reads MGHDK; CDR2 reads SYGVNS. The CDR3 contains 16 residues. The CDR3 DNA sequence: TGTGCCAGCTCCCCTCGTCACTTTAGCTCCTACAATGAGCAGTTCTTC. Residues: CASSPRHFSSYNEQFF.

The chain has TRBV2 and TRBJ2-4; D possibly corresponds to TRBD1 (5 bases). CDR3 length equals 16 residues. Deletions cut 4 bases from V and 1 base from J, with 14 bases between. The germline V gene encodes CDR1 SNHLY and CDR2 FYNNEI. CDR3 DNA: TGTGCCAGCAGTGGGGTTTTGGGGCCTGCCAAAAACATTCAGTACTTC. It yields the protein CASSGVLGPAKNIQYF.

This clonotype appeared a few times. This rearrangement joins TRBV6-1 to TRBJ1-6, with D maybe TRBD1 (5 bases). V was pared by 0 bases and J by 4 bases, with 13 bases between. Germline V gene lookup returns CDR1 MNHNS and CDR2 SASEGT. CDR3 size: 17 residues. CDR3 protein: CASSEAGQSEYNSPLHF. The CDR3, as DNA: TGTGCCAGCAGTGAAGCGGGGCAGAGCGAATATAATTCACCCCTCCACTTT.

The rearrangement links TRBV19 to TRBJ2-2; D is unresolved. This CDR3 comprises 11 residues. CDR1 is LNHDA and CDR2 is SQIVND in the germline V gene (reference sequence). V dropped 6 bases and J dropped 5 bases, with 4 bases sitting between them. The CDR3 loop reads CASRKTGELFF. The DNA of the CDR3 is TGTGCCAGTAGAAAAACCGGGGAGCTGTTTTTT.

In regard to this clonotype: A much larger clone sits a single nucleotide away, making a read error possible. The chain employs TRBV7-2 and TRBJ2-2; 10 bases map to TRBD2. This CDR3 spans 16 amino acids. CDR1 SGHTA and CDR2 FQGNSA come from the germline V gene. The CDR3 DNA reads as TGTGTCAGCAGCTCCACTAGCGGGGAGGGCACCGGGGAGCTGTTTTTT. Its translation: CVSSSTSGEGTGELFF. The whole variable domain, remainder taken from reference TRBV7-2 and TRBJ2-2, is GAGVSQSPSNKVTEKGKDVELRCDPISGHTALYWYRQSLGQGLEFLIYFQGNSAPDKSGLPSDRFSAERTGGSVSTLTIQRTQQEDSAVYLCVSSSTSGEGTGELFFGEGSRLTVL.

This clonotype showed up just a few times. This chain links TRBV24-1 with TRBJ2-7; TRBD1 is a possible D gene (6 bases). Trimming pared 4 bases from V and 1 base from J, leaving 10 bases between. This CDR3 is 14 amino acids long. Germline CDR1 is KGHDR and CDR2 is SFDVKD. The chain's CDR3 is CATSDTDSSYEQYF. The CDR3 bases are TGTGCCACCAGTGACACGGACAGTTCCTACGAGCAGTACTTC.

This chain joins TRBV7-6 and TRBJ2-7; possibly TRBD1 for D (6 bases). Trimming took off 11 bases at V and 0 bases at J, with 14 bases between the two ends. CDR3 size: 13 residues. The germline V gene encodes CDR1 SGHVS and CDR2 FNYEAQ. CDR3 nucleotide sequence: TGTGCCTTGGGCCAGGGGAACTCCTACGAGCAGTACTTC. It translates to CALGQGNSYEQYF.

This clonotype came up a few times. This chain joins TRBV12-3 or TRBV12-4 and TRBJ2-1, with 8 bases identical to TRBD1. CDR3 length equals 14 residues. The J segment lost 7 bases and the V segment lost 4 bases, leaving 6 bases of the junction unmatched. Here the CDR3 reads CASSSWDRRNEQFF. For the CDR3, the DNA is TGTGCCAGCAGTTCGTGGGACAGGAGAAATGAGCAGTTCTTC.

This clonotype has just a few counts. V gene TRBV7-9 combines with J gene TRBJ2-5, with a tentative D call TRBD1 (5 bases). The CDR3 has 20 residues. Germline V gives CDR1 SEHNR, CDR2 FQNEAQ (reference sequence). V gave up 0 bases and J gave up 1 base, with 24 bases separating them. CDR3 protein: CASSLAIFPSRAEIQETQYF. Written as DNA, the CDR3 is TGTGCCAGCAGCTTAGCGATCTTCCCGAGCAGGGCCGAAATCCAAGAGACCCAGTACTTC.

This clonotype was observed a handful of times. V and J are TRBV28 and TRBJ2-7, with D perhaps TRBD2 (6 bases). Germline CDR1 reads MDHEN; CDR2 reads SYDVKM. Between the trimmed V and J ends, which lost 6 bases and 3 bases, there was a span of 18 bases. The length of the CDR3 is 15 residues. The chain's CDR3 is CASSRGESSIYEQYF. The CDR3 coding sequence is TGTGCCAGCAGCCGCGGGGAGTCCAGCATCTACGAGCAGTACTTC.

In this sample, this clonotype turned up once. V gene TRBV27 combines with J gene TRBJ1-2, with 8 bases matching TRBD1. CDR3 length equals 14 residues. Trimming cost V 4 bases and J 8 bases; bases outside gene matches: 9. Germline assignment: CDR1 MNHEY and CDR2 SMNVEV (reference sequence). The CDR3 DNA reads as TGTGCCAGCAGTTATCAGACAGGGGTGGGCGGCTACACCTTC. This sequence encodes CASSYQTGVGGYTF.

The V call is TRBV28, the J call TRBJ2-7; TRBD1 aligns across 7 bases. Germline assignment: CDR1 MDHEN and CDR2 SYDVKM. The length of the CDR3 is 15 residues. V lost 6 bases, J lost 3 bases, and 11 bases stayed unmatched. CDR3 DNA: TGTGCCAGCAGGAGAGAGGGGGCCCAGGACTACGAGCAGTACTTC. Protein: CASRREGAQDYEQYF.

This clonotype was observed a handful of times. The rearrangement uses TRBV7-2 and TRBJ2-7; 7 nucleotides line up with TRBD1. Germline V gene sequence: CDR1 SGHTA, CDR2 FQGNSA. CDR3 length equals 15 residues. With V trimmed by 5 bases and J by 7 bases, 14 bases remained unmatched. Written as DNA, the CDR3 is TGTGCCAGCAGCCCATGGGACAGCCCACGAGGGGAGCAGTACTTC. Translated: CASSPWDSPRGEQYF.

This chain links TRBV11-2 with TRBJ2-3; possibly TRBD2 for D (6 bases). V was clipped by 1 base and J by 2 bases, with 10 bases between them. Germline V CDR1 and CDR2: SGHAT, FQNNGV. The CDR3 sequence is 15 residues long. The CDR3, as DNA: TGTGCCAGCAGCTTAGGGGTAGCGGTCACAGATACGCAGTATTTT. Translation gives CASSLGVAVTDTQYF. The variable domain in full, completed from reference TRBV11-2 and TRBJ2-3, reads EAGVAQSPRYKIIEKRQSVAFWCNPISGHATLYWYQQILGQGPKLLIQFQNNGVVDDSQLPKDRFSAERLKGVDSTLKIQPAKLEDSAVYLCASSLGVAVTDTQYFGPGTRLTVL.